This T cell receptor (beta chain) was recorded in a study of cytomegalovirus exposure and HLA in healthy donors. The wider study: HLA-typed donors contributed around 88 million unique TCRs, which were held in an early data release.

Researchers ran the PCR with 60 Vbeta and 13 Jbeta primers. Only in-frame clones appear in the TCRdb table, and some are missing; sequencing was by immunoSEQ multiplex PCR. Seen here are some 110,000 clones, around three quarters observed once, and the top ten hold nearly 0.9%. The receptor comes from a woman aged 25 to 39 in good health and CMV-seronegative. Input material: PBMCs.

The CDR3 here is CASSPTSGGATDTQYF. The CDR3 DNA is TGTGCCAGCAGCCCTACTAGCGGGGGGGCGACAGATACGCAGTATTTT. The chain is built from TRBV11-2 and TRBJ2-3; 13 positions agree with TRBD2. Germline assignment: CDR1 SGHAT and CDR2 FQNNGV. J was trimmed by 3 bases and V by 5 bases; bases with no gene match: 5. The CDR3 runs to 16 residues.